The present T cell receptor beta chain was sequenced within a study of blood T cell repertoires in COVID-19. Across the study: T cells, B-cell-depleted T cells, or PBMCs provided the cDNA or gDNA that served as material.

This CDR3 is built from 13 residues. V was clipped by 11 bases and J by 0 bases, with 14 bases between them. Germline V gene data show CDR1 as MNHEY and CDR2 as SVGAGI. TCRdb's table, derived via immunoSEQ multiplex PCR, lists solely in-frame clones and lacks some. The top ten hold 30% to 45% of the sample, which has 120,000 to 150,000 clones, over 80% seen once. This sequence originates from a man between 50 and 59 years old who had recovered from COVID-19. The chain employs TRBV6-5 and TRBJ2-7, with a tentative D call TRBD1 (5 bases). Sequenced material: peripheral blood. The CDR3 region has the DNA TGTGCCGCCGTCAGGGAAAGCTCCTACGAGCAGTACTTC. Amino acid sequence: CAAVRESSYEQYF.